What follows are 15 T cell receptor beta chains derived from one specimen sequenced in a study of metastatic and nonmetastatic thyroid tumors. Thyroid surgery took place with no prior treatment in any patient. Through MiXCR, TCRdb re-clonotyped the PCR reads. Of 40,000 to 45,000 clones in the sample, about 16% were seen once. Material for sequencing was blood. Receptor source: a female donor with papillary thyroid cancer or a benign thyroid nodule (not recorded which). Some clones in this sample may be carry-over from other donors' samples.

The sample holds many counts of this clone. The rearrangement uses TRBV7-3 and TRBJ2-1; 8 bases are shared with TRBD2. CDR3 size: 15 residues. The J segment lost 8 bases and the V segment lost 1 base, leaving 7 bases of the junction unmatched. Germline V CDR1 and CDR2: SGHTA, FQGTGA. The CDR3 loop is CASSLSPGGGDEQFF. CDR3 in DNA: TGTGCCAGCAGCTTAAGTCCGGGAGGGGGGGATGAGCAGTTCTTC.

CDR3 nucleotides: TGTGCCAGCAGGGGGCCTGTCAGCTCCTATAATTCACCCCTCCACTTT. It codes for CASRGPVSSYNSPLHF. The J gene is TRBJ1-6, the V gene TRBV6-1, with D possibly TRBD1 on 5 matching bases. Per germline, CDR1 MNHNS and CDR2 SASEGT. The CDR3 spans 16 residues. The ends were cut back, 6 bases at V and 0 bases at J, with 12 bases in the middle.

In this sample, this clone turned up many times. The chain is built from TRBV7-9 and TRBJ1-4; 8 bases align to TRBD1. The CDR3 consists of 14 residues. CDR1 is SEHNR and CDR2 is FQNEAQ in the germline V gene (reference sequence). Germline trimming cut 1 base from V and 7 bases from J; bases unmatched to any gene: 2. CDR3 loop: CASSLGTGSEKLFF. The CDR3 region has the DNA TGTGCCAGCAGCTTAGGGACAGGGAGTGAAAAACTGTTTTTT.

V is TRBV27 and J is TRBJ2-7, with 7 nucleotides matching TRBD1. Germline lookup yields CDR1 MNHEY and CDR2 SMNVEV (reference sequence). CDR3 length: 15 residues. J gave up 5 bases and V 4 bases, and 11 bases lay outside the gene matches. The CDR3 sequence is CASSWTGQWLHEQYF. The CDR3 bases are TGTGCCAGCAGTTGGACGGGACAGTGGTTGCACGAGCAGTACTTC.

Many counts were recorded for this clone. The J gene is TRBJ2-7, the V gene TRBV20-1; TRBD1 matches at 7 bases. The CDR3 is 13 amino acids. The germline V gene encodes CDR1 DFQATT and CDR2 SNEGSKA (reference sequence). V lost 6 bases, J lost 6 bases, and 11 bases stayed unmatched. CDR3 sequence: CSADYRGSREQYF. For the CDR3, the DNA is TGCAGTGCCGACTACAGGGGCAGTCGCGAGCAGTACTTC.

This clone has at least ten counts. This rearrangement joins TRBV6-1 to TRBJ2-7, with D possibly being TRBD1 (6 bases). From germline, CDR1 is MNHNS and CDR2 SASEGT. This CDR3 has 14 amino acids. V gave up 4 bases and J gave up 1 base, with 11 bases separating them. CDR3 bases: TGTGCCAGCAGTGGAGAGACAGGTTCCTACGAGCAGTACTTC. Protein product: CASSGETGSYEQYF.

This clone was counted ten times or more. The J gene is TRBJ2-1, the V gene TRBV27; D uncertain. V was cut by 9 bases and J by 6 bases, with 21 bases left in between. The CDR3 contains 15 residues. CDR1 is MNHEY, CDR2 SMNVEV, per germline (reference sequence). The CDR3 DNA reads TGTGCCAGTAACCCTGGAACTTCCCCTATCAATGAGCAGTTCTTC. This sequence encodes CASNPGTSPINEQFF.

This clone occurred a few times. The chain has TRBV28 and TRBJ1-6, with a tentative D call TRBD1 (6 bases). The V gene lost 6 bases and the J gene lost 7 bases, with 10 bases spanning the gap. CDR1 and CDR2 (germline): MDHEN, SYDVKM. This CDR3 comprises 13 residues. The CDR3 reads CASRGHLNSPLHF. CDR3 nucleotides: TGTGCCAGCAGGGGACACCTGAATTCACCCCTCCACTTT.

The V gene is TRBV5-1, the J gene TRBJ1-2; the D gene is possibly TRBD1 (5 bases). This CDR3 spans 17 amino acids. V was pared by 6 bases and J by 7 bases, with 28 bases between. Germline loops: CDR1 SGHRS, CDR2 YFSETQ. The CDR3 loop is CASTPRSDWTPGRGYTF. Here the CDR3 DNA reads TGCGCCAGCACTCCTCGATCGGATTGGACTCCAGGGCGTGGCTACACCTTC. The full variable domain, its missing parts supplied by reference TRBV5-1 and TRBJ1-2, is KAGVTQTPRYLIKTRGQQVTLSCSPISGHRSVSWYQQTPGQGLQFLFEYFSETQRNKGNFPGRFSGRQFSNSRSEMNVSTLELGDSALYLCASTPRSDWTPGRGYTFGSGTRLTVV.

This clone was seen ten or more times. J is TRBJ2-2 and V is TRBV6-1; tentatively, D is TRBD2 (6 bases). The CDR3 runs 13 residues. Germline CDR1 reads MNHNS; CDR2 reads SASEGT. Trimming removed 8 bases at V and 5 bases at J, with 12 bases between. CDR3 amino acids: CASGTSFTGELFF. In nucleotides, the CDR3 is TGTGCCAGCGGTACTAGCTTTACCGGGGAGCTGTTTTTT.

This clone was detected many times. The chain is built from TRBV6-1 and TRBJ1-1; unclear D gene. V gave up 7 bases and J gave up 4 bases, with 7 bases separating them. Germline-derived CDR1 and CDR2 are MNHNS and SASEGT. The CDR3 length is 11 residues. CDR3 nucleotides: TGTGCCAGCACCCAACTCACTGAAGCTTTCTTT. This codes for CASTQLTEAFF.

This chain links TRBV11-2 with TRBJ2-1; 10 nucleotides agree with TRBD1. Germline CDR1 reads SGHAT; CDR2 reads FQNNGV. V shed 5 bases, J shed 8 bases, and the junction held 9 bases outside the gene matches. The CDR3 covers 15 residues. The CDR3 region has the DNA TGTGCCAGCAGCAAGCCCCGACAGGGGGCTGATGAGCAGTTCTTC. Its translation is CASSKPRQGADEQFF. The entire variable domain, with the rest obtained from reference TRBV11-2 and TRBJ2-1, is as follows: EAGVAQSPRYKIIEKRQSVAFWCNPISGHATLYWYQQILGQGPKLLIQFQNNGVVDDSQLPKDRFSAERLKGVDSTLKIQPAKLEDSAVYLCASSKPRQGADEQFFGPGTRLTVL.

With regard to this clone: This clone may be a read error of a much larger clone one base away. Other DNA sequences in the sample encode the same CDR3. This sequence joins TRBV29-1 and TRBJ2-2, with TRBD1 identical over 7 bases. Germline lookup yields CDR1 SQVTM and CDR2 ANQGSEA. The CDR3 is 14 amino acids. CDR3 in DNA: TGCAGCTTTGACAGGGAGTCCGTAACCGGGGAGCTGTTTTTT. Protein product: CSFDRESVTGELFF.

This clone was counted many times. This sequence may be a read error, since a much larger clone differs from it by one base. The CDR3 sequence is CASSPGESRNQPQRF. The CDR3 DNA sequence: TGTGCCAGCAGCCCCGGGGAGAGCCGCAATCAGCCCCAGCGTTTT. V usage is TRBV28 and J usage is TRBJ1-5; no clear D gene. CDR1 is MDHEN and CDR2 is SYDVKM in the germline V gene. The CDR3 is made up of 15 amino acids. The whole variable domain, filled in from reference TRBV28 and TRBJ1-5, reads DVKVTQSSRYLVKRTGEKVFLECVQDMDHENMFWYRQDPGLGLRLIYFSYDVKMKEKGDIPEGYSVSREKKERFSLILESASTNQTSMYLCASSPGESRNQPQRFGDGTRLSIL.

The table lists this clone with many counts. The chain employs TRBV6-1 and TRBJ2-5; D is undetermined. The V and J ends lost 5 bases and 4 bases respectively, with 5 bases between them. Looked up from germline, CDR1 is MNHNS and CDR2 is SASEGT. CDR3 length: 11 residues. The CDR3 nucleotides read TGTGCCAGCAGTTTCGGAGAGACCCAGTACTTC. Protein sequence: CASSFGETQYF.